This TCR beta chain was retrieved from a study of blood T cell repertoires in COVID-19. Overall study context: Samples came from the United States, Italy and Spain, spanning acute and convalescent COVID-19.

Authors' methods: Nucleated cell counts were estimated from reference gene primer amplification. The protocol was immunoSEQ multiplex PCR, while the TCRdb copy is restricted to in-frame clones and leaves out a portion. V, J and clone size were drawn from that table, and D and trimming were deduced from the DNA. The sample carries fewer than 75,000 clones, roughly nine tenths recorded once. The clonotype originates from a man over 45 with active COVID-19. Material: peripheral blood.

This CDR3 is CASSLVRTQVSGNTIYF. In DNA form, the CDR3 reads TGTGCCAGCAGCTTGGTCCGTACCCAGGTCTCTGGAAACACCATATATTTT. The rearrangement joins TRBV5-5 to TRBJ1-3; D unresolved. Germline CDR1 and CDR2: SGHKS and YYEKEE (reference sequence). Trimming removed 0 bases from V and 0 bases from J, with 13 bases in between. The CDR3 is 17 residues long.